These 30 T cell receptor beta chains originate from one sample sequenced in a study of cytomegalovirus exposure and HLA in healthy donors. The PCR had 60 Vbeta and 13 Jbeta primers. Data came from immunoSEQ multiplex PCR; TCRdb stores just in-frame clones and leaves some out. The data show around 140,000 clones, with around three quarters seen just once and 2.4% held by the top ten. Sequenced: PBMCs. These receptor sequences come from a young woman in good health and CMV-seropositive.

This rearrangement joins TRBV27 to TRBJ2-7; 9 bases map to TRBD1. Germline CDR1 MNHEY, CDR2 SMNVEV (reference sequence). CDR3 size: 16 residues. V lost 5 bases to trimming and J lost 5 bases; unmatched junction nucleotides: 13. CDR3 protein: CASSPTGTGRIHEQYF. The CDR3 nucleotides are TGTGCCAGCAGTCCTACCGGGACAGGGAGGATCCACGAGCAGTACTTC.

The chain has TRBV19 and TRBJ2-7; TRBD2 aligns across 10 bases. V was clipped by 3 bases and J by 2 bases; unmatched bases: 7. CDR1 is LNHDA and CDR2 is SQIVND in the germline V gene (reference sequence). The CDR3 spans 16 residues. The CDR3: CASSMAAGGLAYEQYF. CDR3 nucleotide sequence: TGTGCCAGTAGTATGGCAGCGGGGGGGCTGGCCTACGAGCAGTACTTC.

Points on this clone: The same CDR3 arises from other DNA sequences in this sample as well. This chain uses TRBV19 with TRBJ2-1; D possibly corresponds to TRBD1 (6 bases). CDR1 is LNHDA, CDR2 SQIVND, per germline (reference sequence). The CDR3 is 15 amino acids. Trimming took 6 bases from V and 0 from J, leaving 12 bases between them. CDR3 coding DNA: TGTGCCAGTAGAGCCGACAGGAGCTCCTACAATGAGCAGTTCTTC. Protein sequence: CASRADRSSYNEQFF.

The chain is built from TRBV7-8 and TRBJ2-7; D is ambiguous. V lost 4 bases to trimming and J lost 3 bases, with 4 bases between them. The CDR3 is 11 residues long. Looked up from germline, CDR1 is SGHVS and CDR2 is FQNEAQ. CDR3 coding DNA: TGTGCCAGCAGCTCACTCTACGAGCAGTACTTC. It is translated as CASSSLYEQYF.

J is TRBJ2-2 and V is TRBV19, with D perhaps TRBD2 (7 bases). There are 17 residues in the CDR3. Trimming took off 7 bases at V and 0 bases at J, with 18 bases between the two ends. Germline V gene sequence: CDR1 LNHDA, CDR2 SQIVND (reference sequence). CDR3 loop: CASIRGPGGANTGELFF. Here the CDR3 DNA reads TGTGCCAGTATCCGTGGGCCGGGGGGCGCGAACACCGGGGAGCTGTTTTTT.

The chain uses TRBV5-1 and TRBJ1-6; weak D call: TRBD1 (6 bases). The germline CDR1 and CDR2 sequences are SGHRS and YFSETQ. V lost 0 bases, J lost 6 bases, and 7 bases lay in between. This CDR3 has 14 amino acids. The CDR3 coding sequence is TGCGCCAGCAGCTTGGACAGGGTTAATTCACCCCTCCACTTT. Its translation: CASSLDRVNSPLHF.

The rearrangement uses TRBV4-1 and TRBJ1-6; D uncertain. Germline lookup yields CDR1 MGHRA and CDR2 YSYEKL. The V end lost 1 base, the J end lost 6 bases, and 10 bases lay between the germline ends. The CDR3 is 15 residues long. CDR3 nucleotides: TGCGCCAGCAGCCAAGGGCGAGGTACTAATTCACCCCTCCACTTT. This translates into CASSQGRGTNSPLHF.

The chain carries TRBV13 and TRBJ1-1; D gene uncertain. This CDR3 spans 16 amino acids. With 0 bases removed from V and 1 base from J, the gap between germline ends came to 12 bases. Looked up from germline, CDR1 is PRHDT and CDR2 is FYEKMQ (reference sequence). CDR3 DNA: TGTGCCAGCAGCTTAGGGGCAGGCCTAAGGAACACTGAAGCTTTCTTT. It specifies CASSLGAGLRNTEAFF.

This clone was seen only once. The gene calls are TRBV10-3 and TRBJ2-1; 7 nucleotides agree with TRBD2. V shed 3 bases, J shed 3 bases, and the junction held 5 bases outside the gene matches. Germline CDR1 is ENHRY and CDR2 is SYGVKD. The CDR3 has 15 residues. CDR3: CAISDPRGVYNEQFF. Written as DNA, the CDR3 is TGTGCCATCAGTGACCCCCGGGGGGTCTACAATGAGCAGTTCTTC.

The count of this clone is one. For the CDR3, the DNA is TGTGCCAGCAGCGCGACCGGGACTCTACGGTACGAGCAGTACTTC. Translating gives CASSATGTLRYEQYF. The chain links TRBV7-9 to TRBJ2-7; a weak D match, TRBD2 (6 bases). This CDR3 spans 15 amino acids. Trimming pared 5 bases from V and 4 bases from J, leaving 18 bases between. The germline CDR1 and CDR2 sequences are SEHNR and FQNEAQ (reference sequence).

This chain joins TRBV18 and TRBJ1-1; TRBD1 agrees at 9 bases. The germline V gene encodes CDR1 KGHSH and CDR2 LQKENI. This CDR3 contains 13 residues. With 6 bases clipped from V and 5 bases from J, the junction kept 4 bases outside the gene matches. The CDR3 loop is CASSNGQGTEAFF. CDR3 nucleotides: TGTGCCAGCTCCAACGGACAGGGGACTGAAGCTTTCTTT.

The chain joins TRBV7-8 to TRBJ1-1; D not certain. Germline V gene lookup returns CDR1 SGHVS and CDR2 FQNEAQ. This CDR3 is built from 14 residues. Trimming shortened V by 4 bases and J by 0 bases, and 9 bases separated the two germline ends. The chain's CDR3 is CASSYGRLNTEAFF. In nucleotides, the CDR3 is TGTGCCAGCAGCTACGGGAGATTGAACACTGAAGCTTTCTTT.

This clone turned up a few times. The rearrangement joins TRBV7-9 to TRBJ2-1, with 9 bases aligning to TRBD1. With V trimmed by 5 bases and J by 10 bases, 15 bases remained unmatched. Looked up from germline, CDR1 is SEHNR and CDR2 is FQNEAQ (reference sequence). This CDR3 spans 16 amino acids. CDR3 region: CASSGPDRGQTGEQFF. In DNA, the CDR3 is TGTGCCAGCAGCGGCCCGGACAGGGGACAGACGGGGGAGCAGTTCTTC. The whole variable domain, remainder taken from reference TRBV7-9 and TRBJ2-1, is DTGVSQNPRHKITKRGQNVTFRCDPISEHNRLYWYRQTLGQGPEFLTYFQNEAQLEKSRLLSDRFSAERPKGSFSTLEIQRTEQGDSAMYLCASSGPDRGQTGEQFFGPGTRLTVL.

This chain uses TRBV12-5 with TRBJ1-5, with D unresolved. Trimming removed 1 base from V and 4 bases from J, with 5 bases in between. Germline values: CDR1 LGHNT, CDR2 FRNRAP. This CDR3 contains 13 residues. The CDR3 DNA reads as TGTGCTAGTGGTTTGGGAGAAAATCAGCCCCAGCATTTT. Its protein product is CASGLGENQPQHF.

The genes are TRBV28 and TRBJ2-7; D may be TRBD2 (7 bases). The CDR3 runs 15 residues. Trimming cost V 4 bases and J 2 bases, with 15 bases left between them. Germline CDR1 and CDR2: MDHEN and SYDVKM. In DNA form, the CDR3 reads TGTGCCAGCAGTTGGGGGGGGGCAGGGGCCTACGAGCAGTACTTC. Its protein is CASSWGGAGAYEQYF.

The chain is built from TRBV19 and TRBJ1-4; D unclear. Germline assignment: CDR1 LNHDA and CDR2 SQIVND (reference sequence). This CDR3 is built from 12 residues. V was pared by 3 bases and J by 8 bases, with 7 bases between. CDR3: CASSISYEKLFF. CDR3 nucleotides: TGTGCCAGTAGTATTTCCTACGAAAAACTGTTTTTT.

CDR3: CASRGHTPSYEQYF. CDR3 bases: TGTGCCAGCAGGGGACACACTCCCTCCTACGAGCAGTACTTC. V and J are TRBV6-6 and TRBJ2-7; weak D call: TRBD1 (6 bases). V was pared by 6 bases and J by 0 bases, with 12 bases between. The germline V gene encodes CDR1 MNHNY and CDR2 SVGAGI (reference sequence). This CDR3 comprises 14 residues.

This clone turned up a few times. V usage is TRBV4-3 and J usage is TRBJ1-6, with TRBD1 matching over 7 bases. Germline V gene data show CDR1 as LGHNA and CDR2 as YSLEER. Trimming removed 0 bases from V and 5 bases from J; junction bases left unmatched: 7. The CDR3 sequence is 17 residues long. CDR3 in amino acids: CASSQDVTGLNNSPLHF. CDR3 nucleotide sequence: TGCGCCAGCAGCCAAGATGTGACAGGGTTGAATAATTCACCCCTCCACTTT.

This sequence joins TRBV6-1 and TRBJ1-1; 9 bases line up with TRBD1. The V segment lost 3 bases and the J segment 1 base; nucleotides outside the gene matches: 0. Germline V gene data show CDR1 as MNHNS and CDR2 as SASEGT. This CDR3 is 14 amino acids long. The CDR3 here is CASSEDRGNTEAFF. CDR3 sequence (DNA): TGTGCCAGCAGTGAGGACAGGGGGAACACTGAAGCTTTCTTT.

The gene calls are TRBV5-1 and TRBJ2-5, with 8 bases that match TRBD1. Trimming at V came to 3 bases and at J to 2 bases, leaving 6 bases not matched to a gene. CDR1 and CDR2 from the germline V gene are SGHRS and YFSETQ. The CDR3 sequence is 15 residues long. CDR3 amino acids: CASSSYRGNQETQYF. DNA of the CDR3: TGCGCCAGCAGCTCTTACAGGGGGAATCAAGAGACCCAGTACTTC.

The chain recombines TRBV19 with TRBJ1-2; 9 bases fit TRBD1. There are 16 residues in the CDR3. J lost 4 bases, V lost 9 bases, and 15 bases had no gene match. CDR1 is LNHDA and CDR2 is SQIVND in the germline V gene (reference sequence). The CDR3 DNA reads TGTGCCAGCGCCTCGGGACAGGGAAAACCTGCCTATGGCTACACCTTC. This translates into CASASGQGKPAYGYTF.

This clone was detected a few times. The CDR3, as DNA: TGTGCCAGCAGCTTACAGCGGGTAAGGGGCAATGAGCAGTTCTTC. It specifies CASSLQRVRGNEQFF. This chain joins TRBV7-2 and TRBJ2-1; a possible D gene is TRBD2 (6 bases). The CDR3 length is 15 residues. Germline CDR1 is SGHTA and CDR2 is FQGNSA. V dropped 2 bases and J dropped 6 bases, with 14 bases sitting between them.

This chain links TRBV5-1 with TRBJ2-2; 9 nucleotides align to TRBD1. Germline V gene data show CDR1 as SGHRS and CDR2 as YFSETQ. The CDR3 extends over 14 amino acids. Losses at the gene ends were 2 bases for V and 7 bases for J; bases not matched to a gene: 3. CDR3 loop: CASSFRQGVGELFF. The DNA for the CDR3 is TGCGCCAGCAGCTTTAGACAGGGGGTCGGGGAGCTGTTTTTT. The variable domain in full, completed from reference TRBV5-1 and TRBJ2-2, reads KAGVTQTPRYLIKTRGQQVTLSCSPISGHRSVSWYQQTPGQGLQFLFEYFSETQRNKGNFPGRFSGRQFSNSRSEMNVSTLELGDSALYLCASSFRQGVGELFFGEGSRLTVL.

The V gene is TRBV27, the J gene TRBJ1-5; D not resolved. The length of the CDR3 is 15 residues. V lost 2 bases and J 0 bases, leaving 8 bases between the germline ends. Per the germline V gene, CDR1 is MNHEY and CDR2 is SMNVEV (reference sequence). CDR3 nucleotides: TGTGCCAGCAGTTTAGTGGGCTATAGCAATCAGCCCCAGCATTTT. Translated, it gives CASSLVGYSNQPQHF.

The chain couples TRBV9 to TRBJ2-2; TRBD2 matches 11 bases. The length of the CDR3 is 18 residues. The junction had 9 bases not matched to a gene; V was cut back by 0 bases and J by 5 bases. Germline V gene lookup returns CDR1 SGDLS and CDR2 YYNGEE. CDR3 protein: CASSVGGSGGAFTGELFF. CDR3 nucleotides: TGTGCCAGCAGCGTAGGGGGTAGCGGGGGGGCTTTTACCGGGGAGCTGTTTTTT.

V and J are TRBV5-1 and TRBJ1-2, with D unclear. Per the germline V gene, CDR1 is SGHRS and CDR2 is YFSETQ. This CDR3 is built from 12 residues. With 4 bases removed from V and 8 bases from J, the gap between germline ends came to 12 bases. The CDR3 loop is CASSGGPRGYTF. The DNA of the CDR3 is TGCGCCAGCAGCGGCGGGCCCCGGGGCTACACCTTC.

The gene calls are TRBV18 and TRBJ2-7; 7 nucleotides match TRBD1. The germline CDR1 and CDR2 sequences are KGHSH and LQKENI. The V and J ends lost 4 bases and 3 bases, in that order; junction bases with no gene match: 3. CDR3 length equals 13 residues. CDR3 region: CASSRTGDYEQYF. CDR3 coding DNA: TGTGCCAGCTCACGTACAGGGGACTACGAGCAGTACTTC.

This chain uses TRBV18 with TRBJ1-6, with D possibly TRBD1 on 5 matching bases. This CDR3 has 16 amino acids. Trimming removed 1 base at V and 7 bases at J, with 14 bases between. In germline, CDR1 is KGHSH, CDR2 LQKENI. The CDR3 protein is CASSPLGGIPNSPLHF. CDR3 nucleotides: TGTGCCAGCTCACCACTCGGGGGGATACCGAATTCACCCCTCCACTTT.

The chain couples TRBV19 to TRBJ1-5; D is possibly TRBD1 (6 bases). Germline V gene sequence: CDR1 LNHDA, CDR2 SQIVND (reference sequence). V lost 4 bases and J 4 bases, leaving 8 bases between the germline ends. The CDR3 is 13 residues long. The chain's CDR3 is CASSTDRNQPQHF. Written as DNA, the CDR3 is TGTGCCAGTAGTACCGACAGGAATCAGCCCCAGCATTTT.

The genes are TRBV19 and TRBJ2-7, with 8 bases fitting TRBD1. From germline, CDR1 is LNHDA and CDR2 SQIVND (reference sequence). The junction had 9 bases not matched to a gene; V was cut back by 8 bases and J by 3 bases. This CDR3 has 14 amino acids. The CDR3 is CASAPAQGDYEQYF. CDR3 sequence (DNA): TGTGCCAGTGCCCCGGCACAGGGGGACTACGAGCAGTACTTC.